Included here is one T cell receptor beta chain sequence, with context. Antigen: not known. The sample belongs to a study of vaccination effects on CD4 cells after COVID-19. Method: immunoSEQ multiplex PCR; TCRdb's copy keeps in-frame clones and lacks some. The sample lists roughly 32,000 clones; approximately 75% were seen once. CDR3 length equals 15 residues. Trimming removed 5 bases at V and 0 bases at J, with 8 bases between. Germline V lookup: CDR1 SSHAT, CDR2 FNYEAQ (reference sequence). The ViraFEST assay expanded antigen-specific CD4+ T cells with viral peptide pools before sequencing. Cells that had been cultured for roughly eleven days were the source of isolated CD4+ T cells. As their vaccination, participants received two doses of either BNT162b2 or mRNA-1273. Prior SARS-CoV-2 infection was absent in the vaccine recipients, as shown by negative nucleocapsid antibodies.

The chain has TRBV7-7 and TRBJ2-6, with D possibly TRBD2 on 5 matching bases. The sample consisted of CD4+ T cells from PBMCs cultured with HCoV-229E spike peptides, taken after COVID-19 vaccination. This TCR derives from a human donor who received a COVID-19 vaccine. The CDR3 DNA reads TGTGCCAGCAGCCCCGGGAACTCTGGGGCCAACGTCCTGACTTTC. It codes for CASSPGNSGANVLTF. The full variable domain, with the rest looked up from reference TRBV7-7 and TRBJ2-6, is GAGVSQSPRYKVTKRGQDVTLRCDPISSHATLYWYQQALGQGPEFLTYFNYEAQPDKSGLPSDRFSAERPEGSISTLTIQRTEQRDSAMYRCASSPGNSGANVLTFGAGSRLTVL.